This T cell receptor (beta chain) is from a study of shared clonotypes between healthy human individuals. Here immunoSEQ multiplex PCR was the method, and the copy in TCRdb shows in-frame clones only, minus some. The sample includes around 1.1 million clones, approximately 80% seen only once; the top ten take roughly 0.65%. The CDR3 extends over 13 amino acids. V gave up 6 bases and J gave up 8 bases; unmatched junction bases: 6. Germline CDR1 reads SQVTM; CDR2 reads ANQGSEA. V gene TRBV29-1 combines with J gene TRBJ1-4, with 10 bases aligning to TRBD1. The source material was memory CD4+ T cells from PBMCs. As to subset: CD45RA-negative fraction. This clonotype originated in a man between 18 and 29 years old in good health. Some clones in this sample may be carry-over from other donors' samples. The CDR3 loop reads CSVTTGGLEKLFF. The CDR3 nucleotides are TGCAGCGTAACGACAGGGGGCCTAGAAAAACTGTTTTTT. Full variable domain (remainder filled in from reference TRBV29-1 and TRBJ1-4): SAVISQKPSRDICQRGTSLTIQCQVDSQVTMMFWYRQQPGQSLTLIATANQGSEATYESGFVIDKFPISRPNLTFSTLTVSNMSPEDSSIYLCSVTTGGLEKLFFGSGTQLSVL.